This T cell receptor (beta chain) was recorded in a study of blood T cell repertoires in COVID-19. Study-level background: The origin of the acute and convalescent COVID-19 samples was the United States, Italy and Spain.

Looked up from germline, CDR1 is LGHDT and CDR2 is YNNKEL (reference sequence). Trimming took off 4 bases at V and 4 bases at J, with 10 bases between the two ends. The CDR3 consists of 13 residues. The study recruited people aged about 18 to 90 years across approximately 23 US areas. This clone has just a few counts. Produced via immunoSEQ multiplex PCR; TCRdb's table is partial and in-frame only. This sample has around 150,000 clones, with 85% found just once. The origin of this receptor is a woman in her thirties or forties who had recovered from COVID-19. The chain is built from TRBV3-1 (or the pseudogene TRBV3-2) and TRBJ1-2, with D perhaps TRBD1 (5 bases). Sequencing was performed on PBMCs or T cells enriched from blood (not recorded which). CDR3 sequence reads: CASSPDTAYGYTF. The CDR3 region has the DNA TGTGCCAGCAGCCCGGACACAGCCTATGGCTACACCTTC.